This T cell receptor beta chain is from a study of CD8 T cells in Susac syndrome. V was trimmed by 0 bases and J by 0 bases, leaving 15 bases between them. This CDR3 contains 17 residues. Germline-derived CDR1 and CDR2 are SNHLY and FYNNEI. Negative isolation was applied to CD8+ and CD4+ T cells, and FACS enrichment was applied to TEMRA cells. It was with random hexamers that about 0.45 to 1 ug RNA was reverse transcribed. The TCR beta CDR3 was amplified by immunoSEQ multiplex PCR across 54 Vbeta, 13 Jbeta. One entry per CDR3 protein results from TCRdb running MiXCR on the immunoSEQ multiplex PCR reads. The sample gives approximately 100,000 distinct CDR3 sequences, roughly 97% of which show up once; approximately 0.093% is in the top ten.

The chain recombines TRBV2 with TRBJ2-7; the D is unclear. The origin of this receptor is a human donor in good health. The sample taken for sequencing was CD4+ T cells from PBMCs. The CDR3 is CASSEALSQSYSYEQYF. CDR3 DNA: TGTGCCAGCAGTGAAGCGCTTTCCCAGAGCTACTCCTACGAGCAGTACTTC.